This TCR beta chain was captured by sequencing in a study of blood T cell repertoires in COVID-19. Per the original data handling: Scientists estimated how many nucleated cells there were by amplifying reference gene primers. Here immunoSEQ multiplex PCR was the method, and the copy in TCRdb shows in-frame clones only, minus some. V and J calls and clone size come straight from that table; D and trimming were deduced from the DNA. The data contain approximately 200,000 clones, roughly 82% of them seen just once; the ten biggest clones take up 12%. Per germline, CDR1 LNHDA and CDR2 SQIVND (reference sequence). V gave up 5 bases and J gave up 0 bases, with 14 bases separating them. The CDR3 totals 16 residues.

The chain is built from TRBV19 and TRBJ2-1; D might be TRBD2 (7 bases). The TCR comes from a middle-aged man who had recovered from COVID-19. The sample comprised PBMCs or T cells enriched from blood (not recorded which). In DNA, the CDR3 is TGTGCCAGTAGTGGGGGCGGGGGCGGCTCCTACAATGAGCAGTTCTTC. Translation: CASSGGGGGSYNEQFF. The variable domain in full, with the rest retrieved from reference TRBV19 and TRBJ2-1, is DGGITQSPKYLFRKEGQNVTLSCEQNLNHDAMYWYRQDPGQGLRLIYYSQIVNDFQKGDIAEGYSVSREKKESFPLTVTSAQKNPTAFYLCASSGGGGGSYNEQFFGPGTRLTVL.